This is a list of T cell receptor beta chains from one sample in a study of control samples from healthy donors and cancer patients. Produced via immunoSEQ multiplex PCR; TCRdb's table is partial and in-frame only. The sample has 130,000 to 150,000 clones; 93% are singletons. The sequencing sample was made of blood. The receptors derive from a man aged 18 to 30 in good health. Both conserved end residues are part of each CDR3. Fields, in order: CDR3 DNA, CDR3 protein, D gene, J gene, clone size, V gene. A D gene is named only where the DNA matches it firmly. Clone size appears in some rows only: once, few, many, or a class for an expanded clone.

TGCAGCGTACCGGCGGGAGGTACAGAGACCCAGTACTTC,CSVPAGGTETQYF,TRBD2,TRBJ2-5,.,TRBV29-1
TGTGCCAGTAGAAACAGGGGAGATGCCAAAAACATTCAGTACTTC,CASRNRGDAKNIQYF,TRBD1,TRBJ2-4,.,TRBV19
TGTGCCAGCAGTGGGACAGCTCGGGGGGAGACCCAGTACTTC,CASSGTARGETQYF,.,TRBJ2-5,.,TRBV6-2/TRBV6-3
TGTGCCACCAGCAGGGGGCTAGCGTCCGCCGATACGCAGTATTTT,CATSRGLASADTQYF,.,TRBJ2-3,.,TRBV15
TGTGCCAGCAGTGTACAAGAGACCCAGTACTTC,CASSVQETQYF,.,TRBJ2-5,.,TRBV12-3/TRBV12-4
TGTGCCAGCAGCTTAGCGGTCCTCATGAACACTGAAGCTTTCTTT,CASSLAVLMNTEAFF,.,TRBJ1-1,.,TRBV7-8
TGTGCCAGCAGCCCCAGGCGCAGGAACACTGAAGCTTTCTTT,CASSPRRRNTEAFF,.,TRBJ1-1,.,TRBV5-6
TGTGCCAGCACCCCACCAGCTGACTACGAGCAGTACTTC,CASTPPADYEQYF,.,TRBJ2-7,.,TRBV7-9
TGTGCCAGCAGTTTAAAAAGTACCTACGAGCAGTACTTC,CASSLKSTYEQYF,.,TRBJ2-7,.,TRBV27
TGTGCCAGCAGCCTGCTCACAGATACGCAGTATTTT,CASSLLTDTQYF,.,TRBJ2-3,.,TRBV7-8
TGTGCCAGCAGCGTTGACAGAGTGGGCACCGGGGAGCTGTTTTTT,CASSVDRVGTGELFF,.,TRBJ2-2,.,TRBV5-4
TGTGCCAGCAGTGAAGCGCTAGGGATGACAGATACGCAGTATTTT,CASSEALGMTDTQYF,.,TRBJ2-3,.,TRBV6-1
TGTGCCAGCAGTTTAAAGGGACTAGGAAAGGGGGAGACCCAGTACTTC,CASSLKGLGKGETQYF,TRBD2,TRBJ2-5,.,TRBV28
TGTGTAACGGACAGTCGGACTGAAGCTTTCTTT,CVTDSRTEAFF,.,TRBJ1-1,.,TRBV19
TGCAGTGCTAGTCGAGGGACAGCTTCCTACAATGAGCAGTTCTTC,CSASRGTASYNEQFF,TRBD1,TRBJ2-1,once,TRBV20-1
TGTGCCTGGAGTACTCCCACGAGAGGGAATAATGAAAAACTGTTTTTT,CAWSTPTRGNNEKLFF,.,TRBJ1-4,.,TRBV30
TGTGCCAGCACAGGGGTCCACGAGCAGTACTTC,CASTGVHEQYF,.,TRBJ2-7,.,TRBV28
TGTGCCAGCAGCCACGGGGGGAATTCACCCCTCCACTTT,CASSHGGNSPLHF,.,TRBJ1-6,.,TRBV14
TGTGCCAGCAGCCCCCTGGACAGGGGGGATCAGCCCCAGCATTTT,CASSPLDRGDQPQHF,TRBD1,TRBJ1-5,.,TRBV6-5
TGTGCCAGCAGCTTGGCCGAGGACAGGGGTCGGTATGGCTACACCTTC,CASSLAEDRGRYGYTF,TRBD1,TRBJ1-2,.,TRBV5-4
TGTGCCAGTAGTATGACGGGGACTGAGCAGTTCTTC,CASSMTGTEQFF,.,TRBJ2-1,.,TRBV19
TGTGCCAGCTCACCCGGGACAGTTAGCGAGCAGTACTTC,CASSPGTVSEQYF,TRBD1,TRBJ2-7,once,TRBV18
TGTGCCAGCAGCTCTCGGACAGGGGGCTTCGCAGATACGCAGTATTTT,CASSSRTGGFADTQYF,TRBD1,TRBJ2-3,.,TRBV11-3
TGTGCCAGCCGGACCGCTCGGGCTAGCGGCTTCTACGAGCAGTACTTC,CASRTARASGFYEQYF,TRBD2,TRBJ2-7,.,TRBV28